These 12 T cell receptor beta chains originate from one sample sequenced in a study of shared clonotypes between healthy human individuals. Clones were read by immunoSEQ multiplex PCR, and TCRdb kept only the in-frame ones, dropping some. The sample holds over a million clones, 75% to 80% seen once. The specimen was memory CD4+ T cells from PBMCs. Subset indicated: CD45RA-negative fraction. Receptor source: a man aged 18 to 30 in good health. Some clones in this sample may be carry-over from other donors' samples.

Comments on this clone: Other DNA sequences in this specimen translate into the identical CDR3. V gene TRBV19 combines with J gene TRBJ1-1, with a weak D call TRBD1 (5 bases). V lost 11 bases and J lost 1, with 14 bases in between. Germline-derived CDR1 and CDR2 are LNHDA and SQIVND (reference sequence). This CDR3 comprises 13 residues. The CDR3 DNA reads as TGTGCCTCCAGGCGGGGGGGGAACACTGAAGCTTTCTTT. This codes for CASRRGGNTEAFF. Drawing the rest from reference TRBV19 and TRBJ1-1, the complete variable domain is DGGITQSPKYLFRKEGQNVTLSCEQNLNHDAMYWYRQDPGQGLRLIYYSQIVNDFQKGDIAEGYSVSREKKESFPLTVTSAQKNPTAFYLCASRRGGNTEAFFGQGTRLTVV.

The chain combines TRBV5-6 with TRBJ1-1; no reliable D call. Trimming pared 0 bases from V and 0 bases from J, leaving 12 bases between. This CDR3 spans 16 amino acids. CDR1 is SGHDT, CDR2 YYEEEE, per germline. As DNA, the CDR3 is TGTGCCAGCAGCTTGGTGGATACAGTCATGAACACTGAAGCTTTCTTT. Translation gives CASSLVDTVMNTEAFF.

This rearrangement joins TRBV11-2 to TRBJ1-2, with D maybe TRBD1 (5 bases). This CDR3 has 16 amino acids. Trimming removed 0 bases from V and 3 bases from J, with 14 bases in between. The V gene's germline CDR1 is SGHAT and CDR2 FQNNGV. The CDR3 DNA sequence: TGTGCCAGCAGCTTAGATCCCCGCAGGGTAGACTATGGCTACACCTTC. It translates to CASSLDPRRVDYGYTF.

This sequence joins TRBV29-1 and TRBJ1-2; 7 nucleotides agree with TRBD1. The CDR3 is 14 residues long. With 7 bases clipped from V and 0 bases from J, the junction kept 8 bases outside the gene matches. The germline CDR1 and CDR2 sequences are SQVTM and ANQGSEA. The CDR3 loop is CSAQAGTANYGYTF. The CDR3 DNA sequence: TGCAGCGCTCAAGCCGGGACAGCTAACTATGGCTACACCTTC.

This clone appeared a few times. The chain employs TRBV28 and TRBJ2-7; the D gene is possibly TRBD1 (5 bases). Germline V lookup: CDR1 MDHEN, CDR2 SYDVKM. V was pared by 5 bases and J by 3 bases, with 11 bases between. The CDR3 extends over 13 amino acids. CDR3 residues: CASSPGYFYEQYF. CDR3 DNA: TGTGCCAGCAGTCCAGGGTACTTCTACGAGCAGTACTTC.

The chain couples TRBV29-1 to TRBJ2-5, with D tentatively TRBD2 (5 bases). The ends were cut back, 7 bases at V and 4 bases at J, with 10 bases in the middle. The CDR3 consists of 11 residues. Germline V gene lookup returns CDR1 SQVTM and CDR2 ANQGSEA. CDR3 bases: TGCAGCGCCCCCGAGGGAGAGACCCAGTACTTC. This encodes CSAPEGETQYF.

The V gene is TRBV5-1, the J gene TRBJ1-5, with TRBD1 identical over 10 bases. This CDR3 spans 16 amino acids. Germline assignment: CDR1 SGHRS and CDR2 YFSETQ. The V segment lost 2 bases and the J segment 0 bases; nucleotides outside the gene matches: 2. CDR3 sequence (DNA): TGCGCCAGCAGCTTCGGACAGGGGGGTAGCAATCAGCCCCAGCATTTT. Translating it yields CASSFGQGGSNQPQHF.

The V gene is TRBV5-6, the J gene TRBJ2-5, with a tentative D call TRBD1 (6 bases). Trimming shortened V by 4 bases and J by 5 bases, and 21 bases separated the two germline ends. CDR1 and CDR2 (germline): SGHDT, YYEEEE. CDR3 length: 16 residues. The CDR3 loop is CASSIQHSGVWETQYF. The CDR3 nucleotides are TGTGCCAGCAGCATCCAACATTCAGGGGTTTGGGAGACCCAGTACTTC.

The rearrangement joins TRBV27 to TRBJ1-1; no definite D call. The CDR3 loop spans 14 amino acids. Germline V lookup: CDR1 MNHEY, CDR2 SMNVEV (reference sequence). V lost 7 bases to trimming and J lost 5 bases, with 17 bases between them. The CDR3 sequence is CASIDGPGRTEAFF. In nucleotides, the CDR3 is TGTGCCAGCATCGATGGACCGGGGAGGACTGAAGCTTTCTTT.

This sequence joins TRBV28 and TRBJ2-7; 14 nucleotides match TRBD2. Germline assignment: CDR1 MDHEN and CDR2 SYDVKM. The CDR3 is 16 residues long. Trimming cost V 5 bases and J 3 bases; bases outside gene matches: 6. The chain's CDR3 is CASSPLGTSGSYEQYF. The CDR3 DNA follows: TGTGCCAGCAGTCCCCTGGGGACTAGCGGGAGCTACGAGCAGTACTTC.

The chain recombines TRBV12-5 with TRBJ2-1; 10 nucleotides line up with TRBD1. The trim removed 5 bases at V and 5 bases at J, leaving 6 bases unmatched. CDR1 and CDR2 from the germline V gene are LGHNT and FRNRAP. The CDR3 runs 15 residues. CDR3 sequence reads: CASGNRDRGNNEQFF. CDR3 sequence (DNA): TGTGCTAGTGGTAACCGGGACAGGGGAAACAATGAGCAGTTCTTC.

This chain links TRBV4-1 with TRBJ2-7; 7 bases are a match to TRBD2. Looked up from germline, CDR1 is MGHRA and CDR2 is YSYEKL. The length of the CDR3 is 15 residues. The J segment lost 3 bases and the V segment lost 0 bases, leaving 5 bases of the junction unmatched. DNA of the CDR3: TGCGCCAGCAGCCAAGAACAAGGGACTAACTACGAGCAGTACTTC. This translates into CASSQEQGTNYEQYF.